This entry lists 13 T cell receptor beta chains sequenced from one sample in a study of regulatory T cells in long-lasting Graves disease. This sample's time point: newly diagnosed GD, antithyroid drugs for less than 3 months. The TCR library was made from RNA that had been extracted from PBMCs in TRIzol. Through Arm-PCR of CDR3 regions and iRepertoire HTBI primers, TCR beta libraries were built. TCRdb re-analysed the multiplex PCR reads in MiXCR, keeping a single row per CDR3 protein. The sample lists 350,000 to 500,000 distinct CDR3 sequences, roughly 15% occurring once. These same data were also listed under a study on T cells in Graves' hyperthyroidism and ophthalmopathy.

Sequenced material: peripheral blood mononuclear cells (PBMCs), taken at new diagnosis, from a patient treated with antithyroid drugs. These receptors originate from a woman between 50 and 59 years old with Graves disease.

This clonotype was observed many times. The chain carries TRBV7-2 and TRBJ1-4; a weak D match, TRBD1 (5 bases). The germline V gene has CDR1 SGHTA and CDR2 FQGNSA. CDR3 size: 14 residues. V was clipped by 7 bases and J by 7 bases, with 16 bases between them. The chain's CDR3 is CASTSGTGVEKLFF. In DNA, the CDR3 is TGTGCCAGCACCTCCGGGACGGGGGTTGAAAAACTGTTTTTT.

The chain links TRBV7-9 to TRBJ2-3, with D possibly matching TRBD2 (6 bases). V lost 6 bases to trimming and J lost 7 bases, with 32 bases between them. The CDR3 is 19 residues long. Germline V gene sequence: CDR1 SEHNR, CDR2 FQNEAQ (reference sequence). DNA for the CDR3: TGTGCCAGCAGTCTTCCTTGGAGGGAAGGATTTCAAGGGGATTATACGCAGTATTTT. This sequence encodes CASSLPWREGFQGDYTQYF.

This clonotype was recorded at least ten times. The J gene is TRBJ2-3, the V gene TRBV2; possible D gene TRBD1, 6 bases. Deletions cut 7 bases from V and 6 bases from J, with 14 bases between. This CDR3 spans 13 amino acids. Germline CDR1 reads SNHLY; CDR2 reads FYNNEI. The chain's CDR3 is CASKVGAGDTQYF. CDR3 nucleotides: TGTGCCAGCAAAGTGGGGGCAGGCGATACGCAGTATTTT.

Ten or more counts support this clonotype. The chain links TRBV6-1 to TRBJ2-5; 7 bases are shared with TRBD1. The CDR3 is 23 residues long. The germline gives CDR1 MNHNS, CDR2 SASEGT. V was clipped by 3 bases and J by 1 base; unmatched bases: 29. CDR3 protein: CASSDGSSFLFGRQGHLQETQYF. CDR3 in DNA: TGTGCCAGCAGTGATGGGTCTTCGTTTTTGTTCGGTCGACAGGGTCACCTCCAAGAGACCCAGTACTTC.

This clonotype occurred a few times. This sequence joins TRBV9 and TRBJ2-1, with TRBD2 matching 12 bases. J lost 4 bases, V lost 3 bases, and 8 bases had no gene match. The CDR3 spans 17 residues. CDR1 is SGDLS, CDR2 YYNGEE, per germline. The CDR3 nucleotides are TGTGCCAGCAGCGGTAGTCGGACTAGCGGGGCATACAATGAGCAGTTCTTC. Translated, it gives CASSGSRTSGAYNEQFF.

There are many counts of this clonotype. The V call is TRBV5-5, the J call TRBJ2-7, with D possibly called TRBD1 or TRBD2 (5 bases each). V lost 0 bases, J lost 5 bases, and 12 bases lay in between. CDR3 length: 14 amino acids. Germline lookup yields CDR1 SGHKS and CDR2 YYEKEE (reference sequence). CDR3 DNA: TGTGCCAGCAGCTTGGTTGCAGGGAGCAACGAGCAGTACTTC. Its protein product is CASSLVAGSNEQYF.

This clonotype was observed a few times. The chain combines TRBV30 with TRBJ1-2; TRBD1 aligns across 10 bases. Trimming at V came to 4 bases and at J to 2 bases, leaving 10 bases not matched to a gene. The germline CDR1 and CDR2 sequences are GTSNPN and SVGIG (reference sequence). This CDR3 has 16 residues. CDR3 in amino acids: CAWKPTGQGENYGYTF. The DNA of the CDR3 is TGTGCCTGGAAACCAACAGGACAGGGGGAAAACTATGGCTACACCTTC.

This clonotype was detected ten times or more. The rearrangement joins TRBV3-1 to TRBJ2-1; 9 nucleotides agree with TRBD2. Trimming at V came to 1 base and at J to 8 bases, leaving 9 bases not matched to a gene. Germline CDR1 LGHDT, CDR2 YNNKEL (reference sequence). The CDR3 spans 16 residues. The CDR3 loop reads CASSQGMVAGVHEQFF. CDR3 nucleotide sequence: TGTGCCAGCAGCCAAGGGATGGTAGCGGGAGTCCATGAGCAGTTCTTC.

This clonotype appeared a few times. This chain links TRBV14 with TRBJ2-5; D not resolved. The CDR3 consists of 14 residues. V lost 3 bases and J lost 7, with 15 bases in between. Germline-derived CDR1 and CDR2 are SGHDN and FVKESK. CDR3 amino acids: CASSQSFASGTQYF. The CDR3 region has the DNA TGTGCCAGCAGCCAGTCATTCGCATCAGGGACCCAGTACTTC.

This clonotype was recorded a few times. The CDR3 here is CASSVGGQANEKLFF. The CDR3 DNA follows: TGTGCCAGCAGTGTGGGGGGGCAGGCTAATGAAAAACTGTTTTTT. This chain uses TRBV2 with TRBJ1-4; D possibly corresponds to TRBD1 (6 bases). The CDR3 has 15 residues. V lost 4 bases, J lost 3 bases, and 12 bases lay in between. From germline, CDR1 is SNHLY and CDR2 FYNNEI.

The V gene is TRBV6-5, the J gene TRBJ1-1, with TRBD1 matching over 7 bases. Per germline, CDR1 MNHEY and CDR2 SVGAGI. The CDR3 runs to 19 residues. Trimming took 2 bases from V and 6 from J; bases not matched to a gene: 21. The CDR3 bases are TGTGCCAGCAGTTACGCCTTTGGAGGGGGCGTTCCACCGGGCGCTGAAGCTTTCTTT. It encodes CASSYAFGGGVPPGAEAFF.

There are many counts of this clonotype. The chain is built from TRBV7-2 and TRBJ2-5; 8 bases match TRBD2. With 4 bases clipped from V and 3 bases from J, the junction kept 10 bases outside the gene matches. Germline V CDR1 and CDR2: SGHTA, FQGNSA. The CDR3 length is 16 residues. DNA for the CDR3: TGTGCCAGCAGCTATCACCAGGGGCGGGGGGAAGAGACCCAGTACTTC. Protein: CASSYHQGRGEETQYF.

This clonotype was found a few times. The rearrangement links TRBV28 to TRBJ1-2; possibly TRBD1 for D (5 bases). The CDR3 is 14 residues long. CDR1 and CDR2 from the germline V gene are MDHEN and SYDVKM. V gave up 10 bases and J gave up 6 bases, with 21 bases separating them. The CDR3: CAILVRQGGDGYTF. The CDR3 DNA follows: TGTGCCATCCTAGTGAGGCAGGGCGGGGATGGCTACACCTTC.